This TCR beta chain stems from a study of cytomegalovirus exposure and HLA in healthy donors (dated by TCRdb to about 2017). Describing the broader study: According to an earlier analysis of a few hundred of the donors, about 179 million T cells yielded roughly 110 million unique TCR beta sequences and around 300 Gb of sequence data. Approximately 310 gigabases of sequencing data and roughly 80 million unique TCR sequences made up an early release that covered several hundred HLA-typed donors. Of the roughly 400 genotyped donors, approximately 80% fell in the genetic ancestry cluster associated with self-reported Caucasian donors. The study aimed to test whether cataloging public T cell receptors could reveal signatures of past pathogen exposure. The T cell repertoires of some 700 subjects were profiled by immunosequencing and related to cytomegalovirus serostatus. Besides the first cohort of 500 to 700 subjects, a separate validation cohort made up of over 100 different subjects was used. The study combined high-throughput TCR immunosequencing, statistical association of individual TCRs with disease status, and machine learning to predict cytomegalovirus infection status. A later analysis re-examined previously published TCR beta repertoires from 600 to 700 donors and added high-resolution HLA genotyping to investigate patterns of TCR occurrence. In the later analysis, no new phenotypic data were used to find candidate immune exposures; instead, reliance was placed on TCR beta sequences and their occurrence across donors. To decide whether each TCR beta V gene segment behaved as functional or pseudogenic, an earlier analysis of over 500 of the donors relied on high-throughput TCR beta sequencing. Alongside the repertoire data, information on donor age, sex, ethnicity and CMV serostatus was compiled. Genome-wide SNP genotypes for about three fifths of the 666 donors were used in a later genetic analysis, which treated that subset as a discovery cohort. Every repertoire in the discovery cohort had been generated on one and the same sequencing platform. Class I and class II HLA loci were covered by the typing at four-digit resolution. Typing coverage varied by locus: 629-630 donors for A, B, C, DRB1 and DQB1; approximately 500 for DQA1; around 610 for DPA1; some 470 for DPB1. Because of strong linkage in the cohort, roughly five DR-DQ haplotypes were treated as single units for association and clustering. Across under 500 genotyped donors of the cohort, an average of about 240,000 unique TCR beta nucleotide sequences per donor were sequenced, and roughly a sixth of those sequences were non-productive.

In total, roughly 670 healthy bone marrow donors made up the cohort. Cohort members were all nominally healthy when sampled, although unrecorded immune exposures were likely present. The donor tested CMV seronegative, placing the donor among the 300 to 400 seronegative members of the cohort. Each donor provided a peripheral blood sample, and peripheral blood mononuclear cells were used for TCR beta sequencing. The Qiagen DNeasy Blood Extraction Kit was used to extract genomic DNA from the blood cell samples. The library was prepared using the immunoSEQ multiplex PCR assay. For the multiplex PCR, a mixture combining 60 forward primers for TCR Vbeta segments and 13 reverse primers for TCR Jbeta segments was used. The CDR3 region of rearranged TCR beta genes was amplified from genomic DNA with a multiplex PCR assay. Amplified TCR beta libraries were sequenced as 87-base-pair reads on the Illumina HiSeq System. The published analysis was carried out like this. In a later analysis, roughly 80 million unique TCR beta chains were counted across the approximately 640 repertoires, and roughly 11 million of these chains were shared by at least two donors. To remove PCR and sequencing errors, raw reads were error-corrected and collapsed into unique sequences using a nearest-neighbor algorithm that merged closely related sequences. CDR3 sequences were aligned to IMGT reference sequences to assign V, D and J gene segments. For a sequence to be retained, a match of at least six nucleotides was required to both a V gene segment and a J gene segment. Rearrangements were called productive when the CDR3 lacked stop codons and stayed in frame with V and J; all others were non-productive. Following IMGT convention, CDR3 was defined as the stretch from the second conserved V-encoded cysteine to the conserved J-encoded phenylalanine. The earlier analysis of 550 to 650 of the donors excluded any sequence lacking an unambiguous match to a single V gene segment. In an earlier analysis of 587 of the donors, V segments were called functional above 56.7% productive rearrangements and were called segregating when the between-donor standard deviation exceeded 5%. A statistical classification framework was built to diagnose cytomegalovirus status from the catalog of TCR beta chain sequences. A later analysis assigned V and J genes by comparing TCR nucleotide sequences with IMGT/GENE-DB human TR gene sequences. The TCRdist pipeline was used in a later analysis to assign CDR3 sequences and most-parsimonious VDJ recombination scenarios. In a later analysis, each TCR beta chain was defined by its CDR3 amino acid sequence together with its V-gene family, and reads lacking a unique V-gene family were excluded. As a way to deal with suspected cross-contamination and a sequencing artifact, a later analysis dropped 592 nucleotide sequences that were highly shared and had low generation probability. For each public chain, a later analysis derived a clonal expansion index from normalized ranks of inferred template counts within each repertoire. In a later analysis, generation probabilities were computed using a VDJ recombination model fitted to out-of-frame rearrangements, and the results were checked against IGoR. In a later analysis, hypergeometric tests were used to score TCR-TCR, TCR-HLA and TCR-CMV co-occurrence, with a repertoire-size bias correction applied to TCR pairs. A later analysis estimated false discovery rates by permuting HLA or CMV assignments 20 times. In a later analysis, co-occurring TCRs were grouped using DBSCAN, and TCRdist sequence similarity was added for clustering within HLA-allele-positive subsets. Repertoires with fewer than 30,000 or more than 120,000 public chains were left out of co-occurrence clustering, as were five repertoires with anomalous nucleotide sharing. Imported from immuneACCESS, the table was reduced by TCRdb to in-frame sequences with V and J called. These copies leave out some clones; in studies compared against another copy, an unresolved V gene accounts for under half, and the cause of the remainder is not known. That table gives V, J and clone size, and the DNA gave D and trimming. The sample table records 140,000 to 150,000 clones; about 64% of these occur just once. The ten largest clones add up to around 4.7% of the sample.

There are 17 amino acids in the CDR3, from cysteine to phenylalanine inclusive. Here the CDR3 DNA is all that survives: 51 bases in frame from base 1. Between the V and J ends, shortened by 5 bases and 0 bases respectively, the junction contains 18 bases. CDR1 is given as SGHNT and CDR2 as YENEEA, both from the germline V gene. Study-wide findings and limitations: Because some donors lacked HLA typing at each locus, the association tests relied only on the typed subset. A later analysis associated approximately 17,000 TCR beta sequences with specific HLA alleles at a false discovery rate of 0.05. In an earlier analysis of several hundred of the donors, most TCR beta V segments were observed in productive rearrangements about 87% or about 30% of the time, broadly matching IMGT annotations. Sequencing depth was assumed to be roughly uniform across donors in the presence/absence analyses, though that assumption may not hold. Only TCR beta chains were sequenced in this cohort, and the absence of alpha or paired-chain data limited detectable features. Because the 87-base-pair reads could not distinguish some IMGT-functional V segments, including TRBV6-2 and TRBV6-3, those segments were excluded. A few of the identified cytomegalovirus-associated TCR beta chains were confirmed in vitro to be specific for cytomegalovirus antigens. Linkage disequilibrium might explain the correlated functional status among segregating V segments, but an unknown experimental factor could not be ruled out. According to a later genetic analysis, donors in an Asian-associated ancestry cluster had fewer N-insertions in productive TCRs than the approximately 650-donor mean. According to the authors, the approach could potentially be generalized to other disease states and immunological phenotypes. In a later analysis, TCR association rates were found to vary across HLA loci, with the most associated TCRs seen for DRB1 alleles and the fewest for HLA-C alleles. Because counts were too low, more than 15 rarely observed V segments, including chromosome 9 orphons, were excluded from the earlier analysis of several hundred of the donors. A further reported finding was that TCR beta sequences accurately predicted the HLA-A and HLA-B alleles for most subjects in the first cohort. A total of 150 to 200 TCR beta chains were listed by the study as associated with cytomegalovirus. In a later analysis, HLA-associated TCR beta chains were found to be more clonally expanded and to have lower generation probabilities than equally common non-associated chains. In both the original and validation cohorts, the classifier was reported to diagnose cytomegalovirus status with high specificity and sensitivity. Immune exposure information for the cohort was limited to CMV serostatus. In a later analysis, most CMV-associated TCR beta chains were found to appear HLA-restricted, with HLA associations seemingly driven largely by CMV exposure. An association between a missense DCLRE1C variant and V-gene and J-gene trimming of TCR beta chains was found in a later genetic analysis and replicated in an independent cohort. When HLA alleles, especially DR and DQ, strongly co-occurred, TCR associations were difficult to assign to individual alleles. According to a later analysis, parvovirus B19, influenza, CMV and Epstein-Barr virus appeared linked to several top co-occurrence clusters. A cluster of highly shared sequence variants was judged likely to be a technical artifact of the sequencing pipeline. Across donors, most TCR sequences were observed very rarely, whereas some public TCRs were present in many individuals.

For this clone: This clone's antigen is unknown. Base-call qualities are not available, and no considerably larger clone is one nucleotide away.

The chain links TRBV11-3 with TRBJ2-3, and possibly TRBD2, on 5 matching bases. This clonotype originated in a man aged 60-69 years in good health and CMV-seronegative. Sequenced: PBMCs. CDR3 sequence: CASSKSGSQKSTDTQYF. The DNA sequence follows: TGTGCCAGCAGCAAGTCGGGGAGCCAGAAAAGCACAGATACGCAGTATTTT.